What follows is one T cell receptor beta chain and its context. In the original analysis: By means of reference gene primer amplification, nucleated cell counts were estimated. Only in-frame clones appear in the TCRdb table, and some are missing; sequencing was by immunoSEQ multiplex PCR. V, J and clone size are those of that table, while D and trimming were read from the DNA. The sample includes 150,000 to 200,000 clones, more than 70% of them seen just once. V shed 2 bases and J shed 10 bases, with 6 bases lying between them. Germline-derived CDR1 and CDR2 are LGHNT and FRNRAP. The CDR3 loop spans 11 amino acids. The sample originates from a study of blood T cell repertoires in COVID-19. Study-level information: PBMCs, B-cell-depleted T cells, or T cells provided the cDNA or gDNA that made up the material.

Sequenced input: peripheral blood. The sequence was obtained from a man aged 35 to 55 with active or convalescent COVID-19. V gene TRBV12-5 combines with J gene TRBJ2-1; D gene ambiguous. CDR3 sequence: CASGLSPEQFF. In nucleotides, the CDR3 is TGTGCTAGTGGTTTGTCCCCGGAGCAGTTCTTC.